This passage covers 29 T cell receptor beta chains from one sample sequenced in a study of cytomegalovirus exposure and HLA in healthy donors. The PCR contained 60 Vbeta and 13 Jbeta primers. Assay: immunoSEQ multiplex PCR; the TCRdb copy retains only in-frame clones and omits some. Seen here are 200,000 to 250,000 clones, 70% to 80% observed once, and the top ten hold 3% to 4.5%. The sample consisted of PBMCs. The receptors shown here come from a male donor in good health and CMV-seronegative.

The chain recombines TRBV11-2 with TRBJ2-7; 8 bases are shared with TRBD2. The V gene end was trimmed by 3 bases and the J gene end by 7 bases; junction bases not matched to a gene: 8. The germline V gene has CDR1 SGHAT and CDR2 FQNNGV. This CDR3 comprises 14 residues. CDR3 in DNA: TGTGCCAGCAGCTTGTCGGGACTAGACGAGGAGCAGTACTTC. Protein sequence: CASSLSGLDEEQYF.

J is TRBJ2-3 and V is TRBV28, with a weak D call TRBD1 (6 bases). In germline, CDR1 is MDHEN, CDR2 SYDVKM. Trimming took off 5 bases at V and 3 bases at J, with 30 bases between the two ends. The CDR3 has 20 residues. CDR3 residues: CASSLPQGISPITTTDTQYF. The CDR3 DNA is TGTGCCAGCAGTCTACCTCAGGGGATATCCCCTATAACGACAACAGATACGCAGTATTTT.

V gene TRBV5-1 combines with J gene TRBJ2-7, with 7 bases lining up with TRBD2. CDR1 and CDR2 (germline): SGHRS, YFSETQ. The CDR3 totals 18 residues. Germline trimming cut 7 bases from V and 4 bases from J; bases unmatched to any gene: 23. This CDR3 reads CASGVRGAGVSERYEQYF. CDR3 bases: TGCGCCAGCGGGGTTAGAGGGGCGGGAGTGTCGGAGAGATACGAGCAGTACTTC.

The chain uses TRBV7-2 and TRBJ2-5; 15 nucleotides line up with TRBD2. V lost 5 bases and J lost 4; bases outside the gene matches: 5. The germline V gene encodes CDR1 SGHTA and CDR2 FQGNSA. CDR3 length: 16 residues. CDR3 bases: TGTGCCAGCAGCGTCCCGGGACTAGCGGGAGGAGAGACCCAGTACTTC. This sequence encodes CASSVPGLAGGETQYF. The full variable domain, completed using reference TRBV7-2 and TRBJ2-5, is GAGVSQSPSNKVTEKGKDVELRCDPISGHTALYWYRQSLGQGLEFLIYFQGNSAPDKSGLPSDRFSAERTGGSVSTLTIQRTQQEDSAVYLCASSVPGLAGGETQYFGPGTRLLVL.

CDR3 nucleotides: TGTGCCAGTAGTATGAGGGTTAGGACAGGAGGGTACGAGCAGTACTTC. Residues: CASSMRVRTGGYEQYF. The V and J genes are TRBV19 and TRBJ2-7, with D possibly matching TRBD1 (7 bases). The CDR3 totals 16 residues. Per germline, CDR1 LNHDA and CDR2 SQIVND (reference sequence). V lost 3 bases to trimming and J lost 4 bases, with 19 bases between them.

The V and J genes are TRBV4-2 and TRBJ2-7, with TRBD2 matching 7 bases. Losses at the gene ends were 1 base for V and 2 bases for J; bases not matched to a gene: 5. Germline V lookup: CDR1 LGHNA, CDR2 YNFKEQ. This CDR3 has 15 residues. The CDR3 loop is CASSQVLAKAYEQYF. The CDR3 nucleotides read TGTGCCAGCAGCCAAGTACTAGCGAAAGCCTACGAGCAGTACTTC.

This clone was seen only once. V and J are TRBV2 and TRBJ1-6; D might be TRBD1 (6 bases). Trimming took 6 bases from V and 7 from J, leaving 16 bases between them. CDR1 and CDR2 from the germline V gene are SNHLY and FYNNEI. The CDR3 consists of 15 residues. Here the CDR3 reads CASRVRSGDNSPLHF. CDR3 nucleotide sequence: TGTGCCAGCAGGGTGAGGTCAGGGGACAATTCACCCCTCCACTTT.

The chain is built from TRBV23-1 and TRBJ1-2; no definite D call. TRBV23-1 belongs to the ORF category, with a function that is uncertain. The CDR3 has 12 residues. Between the trimmed V and J ends, which lost 2 bases and 8 bases, there was a span of 9 bases. This chain's CDR3 is CASSQGPSGYTF. CDR3 DNA: TGCGCCAGCAGTCAAGGGCCTTCCGGCTACACCTTC.

The chain recombines TRBV5-4 with TRBJ2-5; a weak D match, TRBD2 (7 bases). The CDR3 loop spans 15 amino acids. CDR1 and CDR2 (germline): SGHNT, YYREEE (reference sequence). The germline V and J ends were trimmed by 0 bases and 3 bases, with 12 bases remaining between them. The CDR3 DNA reads as TGTGCCAGCAGCTTGGCTCGAGGGGGGGAAGAGACCCAGTACTTC. It is translated as CASSLARGGEETQYF.

The genes are TRBV7-9 and TRBJ2-7; 10 nucleotides line up with TRBD2. V lost 5 bases, J lost 4 bases, and 11 bases stayed unmatched. Per germline, CDR1 SEHNR and CDR2 FQNEAQ (reference sequence). CDR3 length: 16 amino acids. Here the CDR3 DNA reads TGTGCCAGCAGCCCCCTAGGAGCGGGAGGGCCATACGAGCAGTACTTC. Its translation is CASSPLGAGGPYEQYF. The complete variable domain, with remaining parts taken from reference TRBV7-9 and TRBJ2-7, reads DTGVSQNPRHKITKRGQNVTFRCDPISEHNRLYWYRQTLGQGPEFLTYFQNEAQLEKSRLLSDRFSAERPKGSFSTLEIQRTEQGDSAMYLCASSPLGAGGPYEQYFGPGTRLTVT.

The chain employs TRBV2 and TRBJ2-1, with 10 bases that match TRBD2. Germline CDR1 and CDR2: SNHLY and FYNNEI. The CDR3 is 16 residues long. V lost 3 bases and J lost 4; bases outside the gene matches: 6. DNA for the CDR3: TGTGCCAGCAGTGAGAAGGGACTAGCGACTTACAATGAGCAGTTCTTC. Translated: CASSEKGLATYNEQFF. Supplemented by reference TRBV2 and TRBJ2-1, the full variable domain reads EPEVTQTPSHQVTQMGQEVILRCVPISNHLYFYWYRQILGQKVEFLVSFYNNEISEKSEIFDDQFSVERPDGSNFTLKIRSTKLEDSAMYFCASSEKGLATYNEQFFGPGTRLTVL.

The CDR3 nucleotides read TGTGCCATCAGTCGATCGTCTCTATCTCGATATGGCTACACCTTC. Amino acids: CAISRSSLSRYGYTF. V gene TRBV10-3 combines with J gene TRBJ1-2; unclear D gene. Per germline, CDR1 ENHRY and CDR2 SYGVKD. Between the trimmed V and J ends, which lost 5 bases and 5 bases, there was a span of 18 bases. The CDR3 totals 15 residues.

The sample holds one count of this clone. The chain recombines TRBV27 with TRBJ2-7, with 7 bases identical to TRBD2. This CDR3 comprises 16 residues. Trimming took 6 bases from V and 2 from J; bases not matched to a gene: 13. Germline values: CDR1 MNHEY, CDR2 SMNVEV (reference sequence). CDR3 sequence: CASRPYFGGTPYEQYF. Written as DNA, the CDR3 is TGTGCCAGCAGACCCTATTTCGGGGGGACCCCCTACGAGCAGTACTTC.

This clone occurred a few times. This chain uses TRBV11-2 with TRBJ2-1; 10 bases are a match to TRBD2. Trimming at V came to 2 bases and at J to 0 bases, leaving 7 bases not matched to a gene. Germline CDR1 reads SGHAT; CDR2 reads FQNNGV. The CDR3 is made up of 18 amino acids. CDR3 nucleotide sequence: TGTGCCAGCAGCTTACGGCTAGCGGGAGCAGGCTCCTACAATGAGCAGTTCTTC. Protein: CASSLRLAGAGSYNEQFF.

CDR3 sequence reads: CAGSSGQISYNEQFF. The CDR3 DNA is TGTGCCGGATCCTCGGGACAGATCTCCTACAATGAGCAGTTCTTC. V and J are TRBV6-1 and TRBJ2-1, with 7 bases aligning to TRBD1. CDR1 and CDR2 from the germline V gene are MNHNS and SASEGT. The J segment lost 0 bases and the V segment lost 11 bases, leaving 10 bases of the junction unmatched. This CDR3 has 15 amino acids.

This sequence joins TRBV15 and TRBJ1-2; D is possibly TRBD1 (6 bases). The CDR3 runs to 14 residues. Germline lookup yields CDR1 LNHNV and CDR2 YYDKDF (reference sequence). V was shortened by 3 bases and J by 4 bases, with 12 bases between the two germline ends. CDR3 sequence (DNA): TGTGCCACCAGCAGGGAACAGGGTTCCTATGGCTACACCTTC. Amino acid sequence: CATSREQGSYGYTF.

The chain employs TRBV5-4 and TRBJ2-2, with D possibly matching TRBD2 (6 bases). The germline gives CDR1 SGHNT, CDR2 YYREEE (reference sequence). This CDR3 is 16 amino acids long. The V end was cut by 7 bases, the J end by 1 base, with 17 bases between. CDR3 bases: TGTGCCAGCTCCCCAGTAGGGCGGGAGAACACCGGGGAGCTGTTTTTT. Its protein is CASSPVGRENTGELFF.

With respect to this clone: A junction end diverges from the germline sequence, so it may reflect a read error. The V gene is TRBV7-9, the J gene TRBJ2-6; 8 bases map to TRBD1. Germline-derived CDR1 and CDR2 are SEHNR and FQNEAQ (reference sequence). The CDR3 is 17 amino acids. The CDR3 DNA sequence: TGTTCCAGCACGCAGGGGGCAAGGAGCTCTGGGGCCAGCGTCCTGACTTTC. This translates into CSSTQGARSSGASVLTF.

This chain links TRBV27 with TRBJ2-3; 8 bases agree with TRBD1. V gave up 7 bases and J gave up 3 bases; unmatched junction bases: 12. This CDR3 is built from 16 residues. Germline CDR1 reads MNHEY; CDR2 reads SMNVEV (reference sequence). The CDR3 region is CASNKYGTGYTDTQYF. CDR3 sequence (DNA): TGTGCCAGCAACAAGTACGGGACAGGATATACAGATACGCAGTATTTT.

Only one count was recorded for this clone. The V and J genes are TRBV7-3 and TRBJ1-2, with D tentatively TRBD1 (5 bases). Germline V gene lookup returns CDR1 SGHTA and CDR2 FQGTGA. The CDR3 length is 13 residues. V was pared by 4 bases and J by 8 bases, with 14 bases between. CDR3 nucleotides: TGTGCCAGCAGCTCCCAGGTCCAGGGAGGCTACACCTTC. Translation: CASSSQVQGGYTF.

The chain carries TRBV28 and TRBJ2-7; D possibly corresponds to TRBD2 (6 bases). The CDR3 loop spans 14 amino acids. Germline V gives CDR1 MDHEN, CDR2 SYDVKM. V lost 6 bases to trimming and J lost 2 bases, with 14 bases between them. The CDR3 reads CASSGTRGTYEQYF. The CDR3 DNA reads as TGTGCCAGCAGCGGGACTCGCGGGACCTACGAGCAGTACTTC.

This rearrangement joins TRBV5-5 to TRBJ1-2, with a possible D match to TRBD1 (6 bases). In germline, CDR1 is SGHKS, CDR2 YYEKEE (reference sequence). The length of the CDR3 is 15 residues. The germline V and J ends were trimmed by 4 bases and 4 bases, with 17 bases remaining between them. In DNA form, the CDR3 reads TGTGCCAGCAGCCCTGTGGGGGGGCCTGGCTATGGCTACACCTTC. Encoded protein: CASSPVGGPGYGYTF.

This sequence joins TRBV10-1 and TRBJ1-5; D unclear. CDR3 length: 13 residues. V was clipped by 8 bases and J by 2 bases, with 10 bases between them. CDR1 and CDR2 from the germline V gene are WNHNN and SYGVQD (reference sequence). CDR3 bases: TGCGCCAGCGGAGATAGCGGCAATCAGCCCCAGCATTTT. Translated: CASGDSGNQPQHF.

For the CDR3, the DNA is TGTGCCAGCAGCCAAGCCCCCGTAGCGGGGACAAACACCGGGGAGCTGTTTTTT. Translated: CASSQAPVAGTNTGELFF. The V gene is TRBV5-5, the J gene TRBJ2-2, with 8 bases that match TRBD2. Germline V gene lookup returns CDR1 SGHKS and CDR2 YYEKEE (reference sequence). CDR3 size: 18 residues. After removal of 4 bases from V and 2 bases from J, the junction contained 13 bases not matched to a gene.

This clone was counted a single time. The genes are TRBV18 and TRBJ2-3, with TRBD2 identical over 10 bases. The CDR3 totals 15 residues. Per germline, CDR1 KGHSH and CDR2 LQKENI. V shed 5 bases, J shed 1 base, and the junction held 3 bases outside the gene matches. CDR3: CASSGTSGGTDTQYF. The CDR3 nucleotides are TGTGCCAGCTCAGGCACTAGCGGGGGCACAGATACGCAGTATTTT. The whole variable domain, remainder taken from reference TRBV18 and TRBJ2-3, is NAGVMQNPRHLVRRRGQEARLRCSPMKGHSHVYWYRQLPEEGLKFMVYLQKENIIDESGMPKERFSAEFPKEGPSILRIQQVVRGDSAAYFCASSGTSGGTDTQYFGPGTRLTVL.

V gene TRBV6-5 combines with J gene TRBJ1-1, with D possibly being TRBD1 (6 bases). CDR3 size: 14 residues. Trimming removed 0 bases from V and 8 bases from J, with 13 bases in between. CDR1 and CDR2 from the germline V gene are MNHEY and SVGAGI. The CDR3 is CASSYSNQGSEAFF. Here the CDR3 DNA reads TGTGCCAGCAGTTACTCGAACCAGGGGTCGGAAGCTTTCTTT.

The rearrangement uses TRBV13 and TRBJ2-2; D may be TRBD1 (6 bases). The germline V gene encodes CDR1 PRHDT and CDR2 FYEKMQ (reference sequence). The CDR3 covers 16 residues. Trimming cost V 5 bases and J 3 bases, with 16 bases left between them. The CDR3 DNA reads as TGTGCCAGCAGCACATCAGGGGAACGGGACACCGGGGAGCTGTTTTTT. Amino acid sequence: CASSTSGERDTGELFF.

The chain uses TRBV2 and TRBJ1-1, with D possibly TRBD1 on 6 matching bases. V was clipped by 5 bases and J by 1 base, with 8 bases between them. Germline V gives CDR1 SNHLY, CDR2 FYNNEI. This CDR3 has 13 residues. In DNA, the CDR3 is TGTGCCAGCAGTATGACAGGGAACACTGAAGCTTTCTTT. Translating gives CASSMTGNTEAFF.

The chain is built from TRBV4-2 and TRBJ2-3; D uncertain. The germline V gene encodes CDR1 LGHNA and CDR2 YNFKEQ. V was cut by 6 bases and J by 6 bases, with 13 bases left in between. This CDR3 contains 13 residues. The CDR3 nucleotides read TGTGCCAGCAGTAAGCCCGCCACGGATACGCAGTATTTT. The encoded protein is CASSKPATDTQYF.